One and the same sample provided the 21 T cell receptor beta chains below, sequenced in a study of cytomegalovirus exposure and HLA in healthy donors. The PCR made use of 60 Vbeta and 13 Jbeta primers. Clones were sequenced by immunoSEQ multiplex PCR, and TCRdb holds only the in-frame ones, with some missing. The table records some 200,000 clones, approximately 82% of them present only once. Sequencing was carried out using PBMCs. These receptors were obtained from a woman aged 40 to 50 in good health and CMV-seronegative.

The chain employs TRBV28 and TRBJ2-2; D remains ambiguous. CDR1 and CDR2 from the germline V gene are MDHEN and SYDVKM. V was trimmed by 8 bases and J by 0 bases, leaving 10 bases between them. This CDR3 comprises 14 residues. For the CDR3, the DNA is TGTGCCAGCGGCCCACATCCGAACACCGGGGAGCTGTTTTTT. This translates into CASGPHPNTGELFF. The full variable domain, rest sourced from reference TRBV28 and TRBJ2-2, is DVKVTQSSRYLVKRTGEKVFLECVQDMDHENMFWYRQDPGLGLRLIYFSYDVKMKEKGDIPEGYSVSREKKERFSLILESASTNQTSMYLCASGPHPNTGELFFGEGSRLTVL.

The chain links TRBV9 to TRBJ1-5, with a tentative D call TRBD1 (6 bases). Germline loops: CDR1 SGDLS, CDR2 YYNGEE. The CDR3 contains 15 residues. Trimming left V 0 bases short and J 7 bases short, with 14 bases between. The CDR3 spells CASSVEGGAGQPQHF. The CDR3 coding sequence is TGTGCCAGCAGCGTAGAAGGGGGTGCTGGACAGCCCCAGCATTTT.

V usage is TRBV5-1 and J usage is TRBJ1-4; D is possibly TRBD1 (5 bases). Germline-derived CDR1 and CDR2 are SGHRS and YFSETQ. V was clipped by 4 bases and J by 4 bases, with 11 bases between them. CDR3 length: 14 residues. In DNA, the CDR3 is TGCGCCAGCAGCCCTCGACAGCTTAATGAAAAACTGTTTTTT. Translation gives CASSPRQLNEKLFF.

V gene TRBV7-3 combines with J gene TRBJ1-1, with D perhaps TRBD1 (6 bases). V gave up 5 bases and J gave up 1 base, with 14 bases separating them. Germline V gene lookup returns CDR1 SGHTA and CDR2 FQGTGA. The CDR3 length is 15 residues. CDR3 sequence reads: CASSPSTGSNTEAFF. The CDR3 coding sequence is TGTGCCAGCAGCCCCTCGACAGGATCGAACACTGAAGCTTTCTTT.

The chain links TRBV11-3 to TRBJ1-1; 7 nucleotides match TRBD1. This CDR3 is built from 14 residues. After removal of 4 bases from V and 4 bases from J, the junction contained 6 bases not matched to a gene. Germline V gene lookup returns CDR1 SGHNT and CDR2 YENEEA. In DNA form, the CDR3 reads TGTGCCAGCAGCTCCAGGGGGAAGGGCACTGAAGCTTTCTTT. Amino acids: CASSSRGKGTEAFF.

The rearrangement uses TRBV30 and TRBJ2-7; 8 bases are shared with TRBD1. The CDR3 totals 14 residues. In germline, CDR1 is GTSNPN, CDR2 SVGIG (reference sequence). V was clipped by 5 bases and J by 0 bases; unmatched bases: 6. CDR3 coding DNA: TGTGCCTGGGACCGGGACAGGAGCTCCTACGAGCAGTACTTC. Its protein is CAWDRDRSSYEQYF. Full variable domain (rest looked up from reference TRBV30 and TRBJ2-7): SQTIHQWPATLVQPVGSPLSLECTVEGTSNPNLYWYRQAAGRGLQLLFYSVGIGQISSEVPQNLSASRPQDRQFILSSKKLLLSDSGFYLCAWDRDRSSYEQYFGPGTRLTVT.

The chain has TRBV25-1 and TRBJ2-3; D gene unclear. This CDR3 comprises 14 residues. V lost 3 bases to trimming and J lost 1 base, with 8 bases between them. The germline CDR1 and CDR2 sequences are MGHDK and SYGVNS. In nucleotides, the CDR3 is TGTGCCAGCAGTGATCCAACTCGCACAGATACGCAGTATTTT. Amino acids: CASSDPTRTDTQYF.

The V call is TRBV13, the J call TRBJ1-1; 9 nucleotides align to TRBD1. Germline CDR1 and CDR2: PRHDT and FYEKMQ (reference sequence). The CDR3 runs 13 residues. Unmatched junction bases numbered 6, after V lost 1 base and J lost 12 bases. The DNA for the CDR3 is TGTGCCAGCAGCTTAGTACAGGGGGCGCACCCTTTCTTT. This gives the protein CASSLVQGAHPFF.

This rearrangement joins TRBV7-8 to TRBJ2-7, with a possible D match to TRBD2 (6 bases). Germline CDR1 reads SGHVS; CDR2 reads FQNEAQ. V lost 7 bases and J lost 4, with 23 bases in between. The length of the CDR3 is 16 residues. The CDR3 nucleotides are TGTGCCAGCAACCCTATCGGGGACTCCAGCATATACGAGCAGTACTTC. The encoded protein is CASNPIGDSSIYEQYF.

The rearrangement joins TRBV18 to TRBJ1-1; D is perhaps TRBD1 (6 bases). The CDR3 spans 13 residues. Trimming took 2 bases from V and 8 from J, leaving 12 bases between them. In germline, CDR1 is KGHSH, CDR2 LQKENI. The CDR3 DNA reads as TGTGCCAGCTCACCAGCCCCAGGGGCCGAAGCTTTCTTT. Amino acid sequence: CASSPAPGAEAFF.

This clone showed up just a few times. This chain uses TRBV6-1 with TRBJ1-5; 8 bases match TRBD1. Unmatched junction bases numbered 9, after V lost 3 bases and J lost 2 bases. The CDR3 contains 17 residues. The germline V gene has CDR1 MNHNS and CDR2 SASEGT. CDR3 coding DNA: TGTGCCAGCAGTGAGGGACAGGACCTTGCGGGCAATCAGCCCCAGCATTTT. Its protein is CASSEGQDLAGNQPQHF.

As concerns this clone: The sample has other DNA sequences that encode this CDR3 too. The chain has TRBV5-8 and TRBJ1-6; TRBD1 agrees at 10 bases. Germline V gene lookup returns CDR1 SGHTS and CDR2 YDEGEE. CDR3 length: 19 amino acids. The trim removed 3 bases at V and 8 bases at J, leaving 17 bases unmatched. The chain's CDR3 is CASSSILSGTGASYSPLHF. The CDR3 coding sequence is TGTGCCAGCAGCTCTATATTATCCGGGACAGGGGCTTCTTATTCACCCCTCCACTTT.

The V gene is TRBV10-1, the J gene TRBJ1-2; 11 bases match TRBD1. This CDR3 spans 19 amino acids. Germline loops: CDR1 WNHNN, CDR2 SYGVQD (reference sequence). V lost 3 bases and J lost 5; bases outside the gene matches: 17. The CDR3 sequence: CASSDFSIRWDRGGYGYTF. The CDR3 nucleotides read TGCGCCAGCAGTGATTTCTCGATTCGATGGGACAGGGGGGGATATGGCTACACCTTC.

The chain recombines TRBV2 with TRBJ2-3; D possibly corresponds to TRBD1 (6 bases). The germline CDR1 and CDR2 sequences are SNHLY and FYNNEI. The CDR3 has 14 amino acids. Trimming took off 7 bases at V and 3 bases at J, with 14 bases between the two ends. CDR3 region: CASMGRQVTDTQYF. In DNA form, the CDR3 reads TGTGCCAGCATGGGGAGACAGGTTACAGATACGCAGTATTTT.

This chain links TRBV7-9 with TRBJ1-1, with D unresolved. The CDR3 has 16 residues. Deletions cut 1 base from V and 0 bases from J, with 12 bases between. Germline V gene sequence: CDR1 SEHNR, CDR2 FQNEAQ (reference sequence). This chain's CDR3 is CASSLDLTRMNTEAFF. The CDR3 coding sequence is TGTGCCAGCAGCTTAGACCTTACACGTATGAACACTGAAGCTTTCTTT.

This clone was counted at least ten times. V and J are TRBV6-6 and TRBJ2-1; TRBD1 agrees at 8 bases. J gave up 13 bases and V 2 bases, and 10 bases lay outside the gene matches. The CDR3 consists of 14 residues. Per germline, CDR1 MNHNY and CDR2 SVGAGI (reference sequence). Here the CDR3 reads CASSYGQGVGDQFF. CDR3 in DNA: TGTGCCAGCAGTTACGGACAGGGAGTCGGTGATCAGTTCTTC.

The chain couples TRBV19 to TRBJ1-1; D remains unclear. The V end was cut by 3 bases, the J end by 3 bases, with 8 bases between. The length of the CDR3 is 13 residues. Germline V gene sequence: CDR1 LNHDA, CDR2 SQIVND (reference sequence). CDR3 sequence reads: CASSIWSDTEAFF. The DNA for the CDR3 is TGTGCCAGTAGTATCTGGTCGGACACTGAAGCTTTCTTT.

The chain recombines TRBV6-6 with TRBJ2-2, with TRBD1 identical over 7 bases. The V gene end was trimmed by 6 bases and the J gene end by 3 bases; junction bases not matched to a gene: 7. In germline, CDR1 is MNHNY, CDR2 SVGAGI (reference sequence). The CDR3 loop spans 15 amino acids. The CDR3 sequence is CASRTRQGDTGELFF. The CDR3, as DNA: TGTGCCAGCAGAACCCGACAGGGCGACACCGGGGAGCTGTTTTTT.

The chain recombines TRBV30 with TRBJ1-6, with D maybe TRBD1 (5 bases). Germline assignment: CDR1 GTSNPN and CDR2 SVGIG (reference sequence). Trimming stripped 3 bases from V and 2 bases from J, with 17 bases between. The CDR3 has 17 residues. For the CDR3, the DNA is TGTGCCTGGAGCCAGGACATCCCTAACGCCTATAATTCACCCCTCCACTTT. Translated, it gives CAWSQDIPNAYNSPLHF.

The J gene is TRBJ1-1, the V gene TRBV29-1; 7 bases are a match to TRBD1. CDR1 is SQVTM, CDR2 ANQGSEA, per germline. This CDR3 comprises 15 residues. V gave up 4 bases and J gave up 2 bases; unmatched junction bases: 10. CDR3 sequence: CSVGTATGVNTEAFF. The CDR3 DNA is TGCAGCGTTGGAACGGCTACAGGGGTCAACACTGAAGCTTTCTTT.

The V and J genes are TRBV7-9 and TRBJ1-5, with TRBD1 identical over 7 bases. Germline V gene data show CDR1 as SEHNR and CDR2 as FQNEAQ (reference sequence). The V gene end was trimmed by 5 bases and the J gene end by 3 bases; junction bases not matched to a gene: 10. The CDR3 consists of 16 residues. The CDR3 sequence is CASSKMTGPANQPQHF. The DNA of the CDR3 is TGTGCCAGCAGCAAGATGACAGGGCCGGCCAATCAGCCCCAGCATTTT. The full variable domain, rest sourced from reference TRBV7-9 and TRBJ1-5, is DTGVSQNPRHKITKRGQNVTFRCDPISEHNRLYWYRQTLGQGPEFLTYFQNEAQLEKSRLLSDRFSAERPKGSFSTLEIQRTEQGDSAMYLCASSKMTGPANQPQHFGDGTRLSIL.